Only a few counts were recorded for the clone carrying this TCR beta chain. The sample carries other DNA sequences with the same CDR3. Looked up from germline, CDR1 is KGHSH and CDR2 is LQKENI. CDR3 length equals 14 residues. Trimming pared 3 bases from V and 2 bases from J, leaving 10 bases between. Treatment given: 15 to 20 received Ad26.COV2.S at low or high dose, single or two shots; roughly 5 received placebo; per-sample allocation not given. Repertoires come from day 63 after the first vaccine or placebo injection. The data stem from a study of Ad26.COV2.S vaccination and SARS-CoV-2 variants. The table came from immunoSEQ multiplex PCR; TCRdb's copy has only in-frame clones and leaves some out. The data show a few hundred thousand clones, around nine tenths seen once.

The TCR originated in a person between 18 and 59 years old who received the Ad26.COV2.S COVID-19 vaccine or a placebo. The chain combines TRBV18 with TRBJ2-5; weak D call: TRBD1 (6 bases). Source: peripheral blood, taken in a trial of Ad26.COV2.S vaccine versus placebo. DNA of the CDR3: TGTGCCAGCTCACCCCCTGGACAGCAAGAGACCCAGTACTTC. Translation: CASSPPGQQETQYF.